This T cell receptor (beta chain) was identified during a study of cytomegalovirus exposure and HLA in healthy donors. Study-level findings and limits: When presence/absence was analysed, sequencing depth was taken to be roughly uniform across donors. The HLA-A and HLA-B alleles of most subjects were reportedly predicted accurately from TCR beta sequences. Later genetic work tied a missense DCLRE1C variant to beta-chain V and J trimming.

V gave up 2 bases and J gave up 0 bases, with 10 bases separating them. The CDR3 has 15 residues. Germline values: CDR1 MNHNS, CDR2 SASEGT. Turning to this clone: As yet, its antigen is unknown.

Primers for the PCR totalled 60 Vbeta and 13 Jbeta. The assay was immunoSEQ multiplex PCR, and TCRdb's table has in-frame clones only and misses some. The sample records approximately 78,000 clones, 60% to 75% being singletons. The sequence was obtained from a middle-aged man in good health and CMV-seropositive. Sample: PBMCs. This chain joins TRBV6-1 and TRBJ1-2; D is ambiguous. The CDR3 DNA sequence: TGTGCCAGCAGTGAATTGCCGGGAGCTAACTATGGCTACACCTTC. It yields the protein CASSELPGANYGYTF.